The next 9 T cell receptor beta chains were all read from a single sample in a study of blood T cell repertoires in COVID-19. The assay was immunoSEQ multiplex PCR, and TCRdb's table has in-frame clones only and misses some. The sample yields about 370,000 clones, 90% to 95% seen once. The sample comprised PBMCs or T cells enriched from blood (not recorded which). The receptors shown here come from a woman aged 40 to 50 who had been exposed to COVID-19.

CDR3 nucleotide sequence: TGTGCCAGCAGCTCCCTGGACAGGGAATCTTACGAGCAGTACTTC. It translates to CASSSLDRESYEQYF. This sequence joins TRBV7-3 and TRBJ2-7; TRBD1 matches 8 bases. The CDR3 length is 15 residues. J was trimmed by 4 bases and V by 4 bases; bases with no gene match: 9. Germline CDR1 SGHTA, CDR2 FQGTGA. The whole variable domain, filled in from reference TRBV7-3 and TRBJ2-7, reads GAGVSQTPSNKVTEKGKYVELRCDPISGHTALYWYRQSLGQGPEFLIYFQGTGAADDSGLPNDRFFAVRPEGSVSTLKIQRTERGDSAVYLCASSSLDRESYEQYFGPGTRLTVT.

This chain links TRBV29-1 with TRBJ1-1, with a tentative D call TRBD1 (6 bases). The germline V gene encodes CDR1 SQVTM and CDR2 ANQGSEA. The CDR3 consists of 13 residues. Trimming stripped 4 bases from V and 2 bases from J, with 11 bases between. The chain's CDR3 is CSVGQATNTEAFF. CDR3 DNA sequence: TGCAGCGTTGGACAGGCCACAAACACTGAAGCTTTCTTT.

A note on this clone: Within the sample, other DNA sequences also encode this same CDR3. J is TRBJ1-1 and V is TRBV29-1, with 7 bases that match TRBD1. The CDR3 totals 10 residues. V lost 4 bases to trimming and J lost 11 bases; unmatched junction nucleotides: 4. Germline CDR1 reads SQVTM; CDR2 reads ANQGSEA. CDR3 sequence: CSVGQGGAFF. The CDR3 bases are TGCAGCGTTGGGCAGGGGGGTGCTTTCTTT.

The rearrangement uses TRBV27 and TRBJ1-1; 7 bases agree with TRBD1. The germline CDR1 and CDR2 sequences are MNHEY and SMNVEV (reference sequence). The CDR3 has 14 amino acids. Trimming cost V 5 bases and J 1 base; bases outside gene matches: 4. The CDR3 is CASSQDRRNTEAFF. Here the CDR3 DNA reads TGTGCCAGCAGTCAGGACAGGCGGAACACTGAAGCTTTCTTT.

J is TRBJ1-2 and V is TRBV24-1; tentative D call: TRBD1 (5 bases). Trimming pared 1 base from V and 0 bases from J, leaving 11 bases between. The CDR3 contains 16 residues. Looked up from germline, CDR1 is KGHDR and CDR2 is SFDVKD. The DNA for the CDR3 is TGTGCCACCAGTGATTTTCCCGGGGGTACTAACTATGGCTACACCTTC. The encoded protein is CATSDFPGGTNYGYTF.

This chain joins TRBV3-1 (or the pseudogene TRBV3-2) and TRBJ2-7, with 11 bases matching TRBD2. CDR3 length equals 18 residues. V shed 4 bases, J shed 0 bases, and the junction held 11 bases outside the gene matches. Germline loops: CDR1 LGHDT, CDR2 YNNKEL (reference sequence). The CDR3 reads CASSRGSGGAGGSYEQYF. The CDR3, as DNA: TGTGCCAGCAGCCGAGGTAGCGGGGGGGCCGGGGGCTCCTACGAGCAGTACTTC.

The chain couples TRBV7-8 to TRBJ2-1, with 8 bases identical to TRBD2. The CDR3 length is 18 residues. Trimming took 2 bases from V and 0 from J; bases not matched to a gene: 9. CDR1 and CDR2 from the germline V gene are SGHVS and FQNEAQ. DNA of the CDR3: TGTGCCAGCAGCTTAAGTTCGGGAGGGCTTAACTCCTACAATGAGCAGTTCTTC. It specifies CASSLSSGGLNSYNEQFF.

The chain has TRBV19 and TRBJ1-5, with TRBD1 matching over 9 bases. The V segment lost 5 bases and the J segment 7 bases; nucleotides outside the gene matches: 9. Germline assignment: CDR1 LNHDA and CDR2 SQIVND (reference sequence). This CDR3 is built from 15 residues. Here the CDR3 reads CASSVGTGHGQPQHF. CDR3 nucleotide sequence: TGTGCCAGTAGTGTAGGGACAGGGCACGGGCAGCCCCAGCATTTT.

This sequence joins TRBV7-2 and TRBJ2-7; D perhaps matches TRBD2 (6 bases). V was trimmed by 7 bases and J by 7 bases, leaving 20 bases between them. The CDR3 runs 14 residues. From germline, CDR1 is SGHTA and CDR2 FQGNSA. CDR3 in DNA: TGTGCCAGCACCTTGACGGAGGGCCGTCGGGAGCAGTACTTC. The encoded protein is CASTLTEGRREQYF.